This is a list of T cell receptor beta chains from one sample in a study of OX40 agonist ivuxolimab in advanced cancers. Sequenced by immunoSEQ multiplex PCR; TCRdb stores in-frame clones only, minus some. The sample includes more than 85,000 clones, around 90% of them seen just once. Source: CD4+ or CD8+ T cells sorted from blood, taken in a trial of the OX40 agonist ivuxolimab. These receptors came from an adult with an advanced solid tumor such as melanoma, head and neck, liver or kidney cancer. Each CDR3 is given with its conserved first and last residue. A D gene is named only where the DNA matches it firmly. Clone sizes are given selectively: once, few, many, or a class where the clone is expanded.

D	V	size	J	CDR3	DNA
TRBD1	TRBV30	NA	TRBJ1-1	CAWSVGTGNTEAFF	TGTGCCTGGAGTGTCGGGACAGGGAACACTGAAGCTTTCTTT
NA	TRBV7-7	NA	TRBJ2-5	CASSLGARRETQYF	TGTGCTAGCAGCTTGGGAGCTAGAAGGGAGACCCAGTACTTC
NA	TRBV27	once	TRBJ2-5	CASSFKGARVRQETQYF	TGTGCCAGCAGTTTTAAAGGCGCCAGGGTTCGCCAAGAGACCCAGTACTTC
TRBD2	TRBV9	NA	TRBJ2-1	CASSVTSGGYNEQFF	TGTGCCAGCAGCGTTACTAGCGGCGGCTACAATGAGCAGTTCTTC
TRBD2	TRBV19	NA	TRBJ2-3	CASSISPTSADTQYF	TGTGCCAGTAGTATATCCCCTACTAGCGCAGATACGCAGTATTTT
TRBD1	TRBV28	NA	TRBJ1-5	CASAGDSLYSNQPQHF	TGTGCCAGCGCCGGGGACAGCCTTTATAGCAATCAGCCCCAGCATTTT
NA	TRBV5-4	NA	TRBJ2-2	CASSAPGHANTGELFF	TGTGCCAGCAGCGCACCGGGGCACGCGAACACCGGGGAGCTGTTTTTT
NA	TRBV9	NA	TRBJ2-3	CASSVESGATDTQYF	TGTGCCAGCAGCGTAGAGTCCGGGGCCACAGATACGCAGTATTTT
TRBD1	TRBV27	NA	TRBJ1-1	CASSFGQGLNTEAFF	TGTGCCAGCAGTTTCGGACAGGGGTTGAACACTGAAGCTTTCTTT
NA	TRBV6-4	NA	TRBJ1-5	CASSFNTSTVNQPQHF	TGTGCCAGCAGTTTCAACACCTCTACGGTCAATCAGCCCCAGCATTTT
TRBD1	TRBV6-5	once	TRBJ1-1	CASHTGGTEAFF	TGTGCCAGCCATACAGGGGGCACTGAAGCTTTCTTT
NA	TRBV11-3	NA	TRBJ2-3	CASSLQATDTQYF	TGTGCCAGCAGCTTACAGGCCACAGATACGCAGTATTTT
NA	TRBV5-1	NA	TRBJ2-3	CASSPGAGVRYTQYF	TGCGCCAGCAGCCCGGGGGCAGGGGTAAGGTATACGCAGTATTTT
TRBD1	TRBV7-2	NA	TRBJ2-7	CASSLTTGASYEQYF	TGTGCCAGCAGCTTAACCACAGGGGCGTCCTACGAGCAGTACTTC
NA	TRBV28	NA	TRBJ1-2	CASSLSQWLGYTF	TGTGCCAGCAGTTTATCGCAGTGGCTGGGCTACACCTTC
TRBD1	TRBV7-9	NA	TRBJ1-2	CASSLRDRGQASGYTF	TGTGCCAGCAGCTTAAGAGACAGGGGGCAAGCTAGTGGCTACACCTTC
TRBD1	TRBV10-3	once	TRBJ1-2	CAISELQGAGYGYTF	TGTGCCATCAGTGAACTACAGGGGGCCGGCTATGGCTACACCTTC
TRBD1	TRBV11-3	NA	TRBJ2-2	CASAKGGRGRTGELFF	TGTGCCAGCGCCAAGGGGGGCAGGGGGCGAACCGGGGAGCTGTTTTTT
TRBD1	TRBV7-9	NA	TRBJ1-4	CASSLGGTVNEKLFF	TGTGCCAGCAGCTTAGGCGGGACAGTTAATGAAAAACTGTTTTTT
NA	TRBV27	NA	TRBJ1-6	CASSFYNSPLHF	TGTGCCAGCAGTTTCTATAATTCACCCCTCCACTTT
TRBD1	TRBV4-2	NA	TRBJ2-2	CASSDFPSGQGAGELFF	TGTGCCAGCAGCGACTTTCCTAGCGGACAGGGGGCCGGGGAGCTGTTTTTT
NA	TRBV27	NA	TRBJ1-1	CASSLRSSDGGVTEAFF	TGTGCCAGCAGTTTAAGAAGCTCAGATGGGGGGGTCACTGAAGCTTTCTTT
NA	TRBV6-1	NA	TRBJ2-7	CASKLRQVGTYEQYF	TGTGCCAGCAAACTAAGACAGGTTGGGACCTACGAGCAGTACTTC
NA	TRBV4-2	NA	TRBJ2-1	CASSQDGEDPSNEQFF	TGTGCCAGCAGCCAAGATGGGGAGGACCCAAGCAATGAGCAGTTCTTC
NA	TRBV5-1	NA	TRBJ1-4	CASRHGASANEKLFF	TGCGCCAGCAGACACGGGGCCTCAGCTAATGAAAAACTGTTTTTT
NA	TRBV7-2	NA	TRBJ2-7	CASSSWGQGGYEQYF	TGTGCCAGCAGCTCGTGGGGTCAGGGAGGCTACGAGCAGTACTTC
NA	TRBV9	NA	TRBJ1-1	CASSVVSQNTEAFF	TGTGCCAGCAGCGTAGTGTCCCAGAACACTGAAGCTTTCTTT
TRBD2	TRBV27	NA	TRBJ2-7	CASSLGRGAGKNEQYF	TGTGCCAGCAGTTTAGGGCGGGGAGCGGGAAAGAACGAGCAGTACTTC
NA	TRBV9	NA	TRBJ1-2	CASSVAEGLKGYTF	TGTGCCAGCAGCGTAGCGGAGGGGTTGAAGGGCTACACCTTC
TRBD2	TRBV2	NA	TRBJ2-3	CASSSEAVWVGREKTTDTQYF	TGTGCCAGCAGTTCCGAGGCAGTTTGGGTAGGGCGGGAGAAAACCACAGATACGCAGTATTTT
TRBD1	TRBV28	NA	TRBJ1-2	CASSSRTGNYGYTF	TGTGCCAGCAGTTCTAGGACAGGGAACTATGGCTACACCTTC
NA	TRBV11-2	NA	TRBJ2-7	CASSLGRQGNEQYF	TGTGCCAGCAGCTTAGGGCGGCAGGGAAACGAGCAGTACTTC
NA	TRBV18	NA	TRBJ2-7	CASSLTATYEQYF	TGTGCCAGCTCACTGACGGCAACCTACGAGCAGTACTTC
TRBD1	TRBV20-1	NA	TRBJ2-5	CSARGQETQYF	TGCAGTGCCCGGGGACAGGAGACCCAGTACTTC
NA	TRBV4-3	NA	TRBJ1-4	CASSQDPGLGEKLFF	TGCGCCAGCAGCCAGGATCCAGGTCTGGGTGAAAAACTGTTTTTT
NA	TRBV19	NA	TRBJ2-5	CASSIWGVQETQYF	TGTGCCAGTAGTATATGGGGGGTCCAAGAGACCCAGTACTTC
TRBD1	TRBV18	NA	TRBJ1-1	CASSPRTGLENTEAFF	TGTGCCAGCTCACCACGGACAGGGCTTGAAAACACTGAAGCTTTCTTT
NA	TRBV4-2	NA	TRBJ1-2	CASSQDRAYGYTF	TGTGCCAGCAGCCAAGACAGGGCTTATGGCTACACCTTC
TRBD2	TRBV30	NA	TRBJ2-3	CAWKNLAGPDTQYF	TGTGCCTGGAAAAATTTAGCGGGCCCAGATACGCAGTATTTT
NA	TRBV7-9	once	TRBJ2-2	CASSPTRGFNPGELFF	TGTGCCAGCAGCCCAACCCGGGGGTTCAATCCCGGGGAGCTGTTTTTT
NA	TRBV7-3	NA	TRBJ2-1	CASSLTGAGASYNEQFF	TGTGCCAGCAGCTTAACTGGAGCCGGGGCCTCCTACAATGAGCAGTTCTTC
NA	TRBV19	few	TRBJ1-1	CASSISTGNPEAFF	TGTGCCAGTAGTATCTCAACAGGGAACCCTGAAGCTTTCTTT
NA	TRBV25-1	NA	TRBJ1-2	CASSEAGGAGGYTF	TGTGCCAGCAGTGAAGCAGGAGGGGCGGGAGGCTACACCTTC
TRBD2	TRBV30	few	TRBJ2-7	CAWSTGGPYEQYF	TGTGCCTGGAGTACGGGAGGGCCCTACGAGCAGTACTTC
NA	TRBV21-1	NA	TRBJ1-5	CASSKEGARAGNQPQHF	TGTGCCAGCAGCAAAGAGGGGGCCAGGGCTGGCAATCAGCCCCAGCATTTT
TRBD2	TRBV4-3	NA	TRBJ2-3	CASSPGTSGGDTQYF	TGCGCCAGCAGCCCCGGGACTAGCGGGGGGGATACGCAGTATTTT
NA	TRBV27	NA	TRBJ2-5	CASSFLSRETQYF	TGTGCCAGCAGTTTTTTGTCGAGAGAGACCCAGTACTTC
NA	TRBV7-6	NA	TRBJ2-1	CASSRTTVGNEQFF	TGTGCCAGCAGTCGAACGACAGTCGGCAATGAGCAGTTCTTC
NA	TRBV5-1	NA	TRBJ2-1	CASSFWELNNEQFF	TGCGCCAGCAGCTTCTGGGAGTTGAATAATGAGCAGTTCTTC
NA	TRBV7-2	few	TRBJ1-5	CASSPERRDQPQHF	TGTGCCAGCAGCCCCGAGAGAAGGGACCAGCCCCAGCATTTT